Listed below are T cell receptor beta chains from one sample, sequenced in a study of blood T cell repertoires in COVID-19. Clones were sequenced by immunoSEQ multiplex PCR, and TCRdb holds only the in-frame ones, with some missing. Of about 56,000 clones in the sample, 84% are singletons; the top ten hold about 15%. The sequencing input was peripheral blood. Every receptor here comes from a man between 60 and 70 years old with COVID-19, enrolled during active disease. Both conserved end residues are part of each CDR3. The D gene is left open where the match is weak. The size of a clone is reported for some rows only, either as once, few or many, or as a class for expanded clones.

cdr3_nt: TGCAGTGCTAGTCATGTGGGACAGATTAATGAAAAACTGTTTTTT
cdr3_aa: CSASHVGQINEKLFF
j_call: TRBJ1-4
clone_size: -
v_call: TRBV20-1
d_call: TRBD1

cdr3_nt: TGCGCCAGCAGCCCAGGGATGGTGCAGTACTTC
cdr3_aa: CASSPGMVQYF
j_call: TRBJ2-7
clone_size: -
v_call: TRBV5-1
d_call: -

cdr3_nt: TGTGCCTGGAGTATTCAGGTGAACACTGAAGCTTTCTTT
cdr3_aa: CAWSIQVNTEAFF
j_call: TRBJ1-1
clone_size: -
v_call: TRBV30
d_call: -

cdr3_nt: TGCGCCAGCAGCCGCGGGACTAGCGGGGTCACAGATACGCAGTATTTT
cdr3_aa: CASSRGTSGVTDTQYF
j_call: TRBJ2-3
clone_size: -
v_call: TRBV4-1
d_call: TRBD2

cdr3_nt: TGTGCCAGCAGTTCCCGCGGGGGCAACAATGAGCAGTTCTTC
cdr3_aa: CASSSRGGNNEQFF
j_call: TRBJ2-1
clone_size: -
v_call: TRBV6-5
d_call: -

cdr3_nt: TGTGCCAGCAGTCTTATTTGGGGACAAAGTGAAAAACTGTTTTTT
cdr3_aa: CASSLIWGQSEKLFF
j_call: TRBJ1-4
clone_size: -
v_call: TRBV6-5
d_call: -

cdr3_nt: TGTGCCAGCAGTGAAACGCGGCAGGGGGACTCACCCCTCCACTTT
cdr3_aa: CASSETRQGDSPLHF
j_call: TRBJ1-6
clone_size: -
v_call: TRBV6-1
d_call: TRBD1

cdr3_nt: TGTGCCAGCAGCCAAGATACAAACGAGCAGTACTTC
cdr3_aa: CASSQDTNEQYF
j_call: TRBJ2-7
clone_size: -
v_call: TRBV3-1/TRBV3-2
d_call: -

cdr3_nt: TGCGCCAGCAGCCAAGATCCGGGACAGACCGGCTACACCTTC
cdr3_aa: CASSQDPGQTGYTF
j_call: TRBJ1-2
clone_size: many
v_call: TRBV4-1
d_call: TRBD1

cdr3_nt: TGCGCCAGCAGCTTGGAGGGGCGGGGTGGTCGAAGCTCCTACAATGAGCAGTTCTTC
cdr3_aa: CASSLEGRGGRSSYNEQFF
j_call: TRBJ2-1
clone_size: -
v_call: TRBV5-1
d_call: -

cdr3_nt: TGTGCCACCCCGGGGAGTAGCACAGATACGCAGTATTTT
cdr3_aa: CATPGSSTDTQYF
j_call: TRBJ2-3
clone_size: once
v_call: TRBV11-3
d_call: -

cdr3_nt: TGTGCCACCAGCAGAGATCTTGGGGACAGGCCCCAGCATTTT
cdr3_aa: CATSRDLGDRPQHF
j_call: TRBJ1-5
clone_size: -
v_call: TRBV15
d_call: TRBD1

cdr3_nt: TGTGCCAGCAGTTTATTAACAGACTATGGCTACACCTTC
cdr3_aa: CASSLLTDYGYTF
j_call: TRBJ1-2
clone_size: -
v_call: TRBV12-3/TRBV12-4
d_call: -

cdr3_nt: TGTGCCAGCAGCTCTCCAGGGTTAAGGCAGCCCCAGCATTTT
cdr3_aa: CASSSPGLRQPQHF
j_call: TRBJ1-5
clone_size: once
v_call: TRBV7-9
d_call: -

cdr3_nt: TGCGCCTGTCGCGAGGGCCAGGGGGCGGAGACCCAGTACTTC
cdr3_aa: CACREGQGAETQYF
j_call: TRBJ2-5
clone_size: -
v_call: TRBV5-1
d_call: TRBD1

cdr3_nt: TGTGCCAGCAGCTACCTCGAACAGGAAGCTTTCTTT
cdr3_aa: CASSYLEQEAFF
j_call: TRBJ1-1
clone_size: -
v_call: TRBV5-5
d_call: -

cdr3_nt: TGCAGCGTTCTGGGCGGGGGGTCCTACAATGAGCAGTTCTTC
cdr3_aa: CSVLGGGSYNEQFF
j_call: TRBJ2-1
clone_size: -
v_call: TRBV29-1
d_call: TRBD2

cdr3_nt: TGTGCCAGCAGTTCCCCCACTTTTCGGGCGGGGGACGGCCCGAACACCGGGGAGCTGTTTTTT
cdr3_aa: CASSSPTFRAGDGPNTGELFF
j_call: TRBJ2-2
clone_size: -
v_call: TRBV2
d_call: TRBD2

cdr3_nt: TGTGCCAGTAGTATGACAGGGTTCTCGGGCTACACCTTC
cdr3_aa: CASSMTGFSGYTF
j_call: TRBJ1-2
clone_size: -
v_call: TRBV19
d_call: TRBD1

cdr3_nt: TGTGCCAGCAGGGAGGGACTAGCGGGGATCTCCTACGAGCAGTACTTC
cdr3_aa: CASREGLAGISYEQYF
j_call: TRBJ2-7
clone_size: -
v_call: TRBV28
d_call: TRBD2